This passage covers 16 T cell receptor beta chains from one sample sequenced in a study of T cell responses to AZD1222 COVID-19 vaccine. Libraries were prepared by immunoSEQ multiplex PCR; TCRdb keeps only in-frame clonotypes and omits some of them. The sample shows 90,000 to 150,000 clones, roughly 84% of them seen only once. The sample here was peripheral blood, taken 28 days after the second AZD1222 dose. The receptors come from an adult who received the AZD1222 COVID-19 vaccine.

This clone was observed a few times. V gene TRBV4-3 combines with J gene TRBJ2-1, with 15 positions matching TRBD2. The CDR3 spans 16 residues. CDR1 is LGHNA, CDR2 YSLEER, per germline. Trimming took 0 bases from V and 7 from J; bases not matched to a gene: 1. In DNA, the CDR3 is TGCGCCAGCAGCCAAGATGGGACTAGCGGGGGGAATGAGCAGTTCTTC. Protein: CASSQDGTSGGNEQFF.

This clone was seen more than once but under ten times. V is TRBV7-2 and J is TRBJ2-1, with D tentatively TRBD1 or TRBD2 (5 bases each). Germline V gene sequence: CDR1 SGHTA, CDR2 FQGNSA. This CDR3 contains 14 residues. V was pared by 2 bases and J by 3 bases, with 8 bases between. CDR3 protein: CASSLRGDYNEQFF. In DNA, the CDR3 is TGTGCCAGCAGCTTAAGAGGGGACTACAATGAGCAGTTCTTC.

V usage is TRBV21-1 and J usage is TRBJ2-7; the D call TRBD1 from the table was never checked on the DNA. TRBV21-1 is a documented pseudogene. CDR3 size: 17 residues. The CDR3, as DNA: TGTGCCAGCAGGAAACAGGGGGACCAGCGGTACGGGTACGAGCAGTACTTC. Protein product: CASRKQGDQRYGYEQYF.

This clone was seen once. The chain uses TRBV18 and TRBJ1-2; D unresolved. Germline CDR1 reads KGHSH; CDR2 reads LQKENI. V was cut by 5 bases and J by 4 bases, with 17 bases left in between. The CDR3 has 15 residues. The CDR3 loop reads CASSKRGGESYGYTF. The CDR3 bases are TGTGCCAGCTCAAAGAGAGGAGGAGAGAGCTATGGCTACACCTTC.

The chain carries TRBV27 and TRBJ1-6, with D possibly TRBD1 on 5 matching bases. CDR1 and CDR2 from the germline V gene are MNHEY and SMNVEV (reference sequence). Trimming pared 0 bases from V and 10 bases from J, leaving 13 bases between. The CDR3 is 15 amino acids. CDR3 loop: CASSLSILGRSPLHF. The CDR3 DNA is TGTGCCAGCAGTTTATCGATCTTGGGACGATCACCCCTCCACTTT.

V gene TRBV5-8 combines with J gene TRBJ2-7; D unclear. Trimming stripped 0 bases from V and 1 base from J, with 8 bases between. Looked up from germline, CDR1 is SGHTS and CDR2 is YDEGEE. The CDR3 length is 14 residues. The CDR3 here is CASSLGPQSYEQYF. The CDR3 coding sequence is TGTGCCAGCAGCTTGGGACCGCAGTCCTACGAGCAGTACTTC.

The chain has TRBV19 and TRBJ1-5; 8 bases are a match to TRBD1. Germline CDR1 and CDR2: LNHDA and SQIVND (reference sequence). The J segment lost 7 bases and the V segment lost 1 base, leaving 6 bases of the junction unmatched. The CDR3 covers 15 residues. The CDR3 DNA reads TGTGCCAGTAGTATAGGACTCAGGGGGCAACAGCCCCAGCATTTT. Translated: CASSIGLRGQQPQHF.

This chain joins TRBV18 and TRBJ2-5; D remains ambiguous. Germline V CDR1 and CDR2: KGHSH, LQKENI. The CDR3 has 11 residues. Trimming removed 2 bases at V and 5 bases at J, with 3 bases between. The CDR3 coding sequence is TGTGCCAGCTCACCAAGGGAGACCCAGTACTTC. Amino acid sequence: CASSPRETQYF. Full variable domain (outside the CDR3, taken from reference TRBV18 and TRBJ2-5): NAGVMQNPRHLVRRRGQEARLRCSPMKGHSHVYWYRQLPEEGLKFMVYLQKENIIDESGMPKERFSAEFPKEGPSILRIQQVVRGDSAAYFCASSPRETQYFGPGTRLLVL.

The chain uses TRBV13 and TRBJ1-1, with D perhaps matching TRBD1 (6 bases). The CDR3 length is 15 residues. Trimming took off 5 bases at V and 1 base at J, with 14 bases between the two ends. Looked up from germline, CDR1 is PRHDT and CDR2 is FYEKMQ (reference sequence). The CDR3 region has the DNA TGTGCCAGCAGCCTAAATGGGGGCGGGAACACTGAAGCTTTCTTT. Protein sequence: CASSLNGGGNTEAFF.

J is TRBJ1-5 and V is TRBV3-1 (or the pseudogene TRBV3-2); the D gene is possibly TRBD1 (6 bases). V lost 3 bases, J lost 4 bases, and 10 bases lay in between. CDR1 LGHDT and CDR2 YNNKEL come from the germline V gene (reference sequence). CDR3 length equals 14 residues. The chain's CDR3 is CASSQGAANQPQHF. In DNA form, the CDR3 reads TGTGCCAGCAGCCAGGGGGCAGCGAATCAGCCCCAGCATTTT.

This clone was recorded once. The CDR3 DNA is TGTGCCAGCAGCACCACAGGGGGAACTGAAGCTTTCTTT. The encoded protein is CASSTTGGTEAFF. The chain employs TRBV7-9 and TRBJ1-1, with 8 nucleotides matching TRBD1. Germline V CDR1 and CDR2: SEHNR, FQNEAQ (reference sequence). V shed 5 bases, J shed 5 bases, and the junction held 4 bases outside the gene matches. The CDR3 has 13 amino acids.

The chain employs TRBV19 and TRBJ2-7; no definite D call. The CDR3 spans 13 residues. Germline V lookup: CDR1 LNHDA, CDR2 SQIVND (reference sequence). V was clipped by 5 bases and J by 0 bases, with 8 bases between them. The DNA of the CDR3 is TGTGCCAGTAGTCCTCCCCTCTCCTACGAGCAGTACTTC. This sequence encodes CASSPPLSYEQYF.

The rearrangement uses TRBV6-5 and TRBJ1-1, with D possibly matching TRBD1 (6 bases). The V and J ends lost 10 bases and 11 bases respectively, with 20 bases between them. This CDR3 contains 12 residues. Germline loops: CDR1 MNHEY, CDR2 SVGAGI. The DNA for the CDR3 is TGTGCCACCGGGGCAGGGGCTGGTAGGGCTTTCTTT. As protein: CATGAGAGRAFF.

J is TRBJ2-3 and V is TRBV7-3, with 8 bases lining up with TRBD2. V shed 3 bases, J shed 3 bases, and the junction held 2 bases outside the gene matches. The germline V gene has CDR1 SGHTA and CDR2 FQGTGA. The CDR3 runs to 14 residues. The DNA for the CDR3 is TGTGCCAGCAGCTTTAGCGGGGTGACAGATACGCAGTATTTT. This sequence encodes CASSFSGVTDTQYF.

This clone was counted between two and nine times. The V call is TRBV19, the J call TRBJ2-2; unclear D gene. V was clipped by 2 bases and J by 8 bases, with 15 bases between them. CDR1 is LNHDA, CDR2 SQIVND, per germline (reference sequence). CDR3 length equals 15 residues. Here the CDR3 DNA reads TGTGCCAGTAGTATAAAAGCCCTCTCCCCGGGGGAGCTGTTTTTT. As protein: CASSIKALSPGELFF.

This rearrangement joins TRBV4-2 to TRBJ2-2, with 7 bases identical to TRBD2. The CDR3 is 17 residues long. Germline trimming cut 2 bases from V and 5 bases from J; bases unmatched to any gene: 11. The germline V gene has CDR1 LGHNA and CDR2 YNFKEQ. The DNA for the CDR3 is TGTGCCAGCAGCCAAAGAGTTAGCGGGCCGGGGACCGGGGAGCTGTTTTTT. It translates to CASSQRVSGPGTGELFF.